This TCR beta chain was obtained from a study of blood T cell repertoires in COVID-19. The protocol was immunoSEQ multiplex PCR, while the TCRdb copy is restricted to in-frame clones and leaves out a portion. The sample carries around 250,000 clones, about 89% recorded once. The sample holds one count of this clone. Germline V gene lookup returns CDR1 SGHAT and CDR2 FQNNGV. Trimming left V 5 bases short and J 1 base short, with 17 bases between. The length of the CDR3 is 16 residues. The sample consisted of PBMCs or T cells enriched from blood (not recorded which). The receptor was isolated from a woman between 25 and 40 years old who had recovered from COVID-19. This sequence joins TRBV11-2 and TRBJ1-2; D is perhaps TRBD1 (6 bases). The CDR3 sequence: CASSRAGEWDNYGYTF. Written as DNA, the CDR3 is TGTGCCAGCAGCAGGGCAGGGGAATGGGATAACTATGGCTACACCTTC.